This T cell receptor (beta chain) is drawn from a study of blood T cell repertoires in COVID-19. Study-wide background: Donors in the United States, Italy and Spain gave samples during acute or convalescent COVID-19.

Authors' analysis steps: Estimation of nucleated cell counts relied on the amplification of reference gene primers. The data were produced by immunoSEQ multiplex PCR, yet TCRdb's version contains in-frame clones alone and is incomplete. V and J calls and clone size are given by that table; D and trimming were obtained from the DNA. Of about 210,000 clones listed, over 75% are singletons. Grouping used clinical history reported by participants in a survey and questionnaire. Sequenced input: PBMCs or T cells enriched from blood (not recorded which). The clonotype originates from a man aged 30-40 years in a cohort exposed to, infected with or recovered from COVID-19 (not recorded which).

CDR3 DNA sequence: TGTGCCAGCAGTTACGGCAGCGGGAGGGCCGCAGATACGCAGTATTTT. Translated, it gives CASSYGSGRAADTQYF. V usage is TRBV6-5 and J usage is TRBJ2-3, with 10 bases aligning to TRBD2. V shed 2 bases, J shed 4 bases, and the junction held 6 bases outside the gene matches. The V gene's germline CDR1 is MNHEY and CDR2 SVGAGI. This CDR3 has 16 amino acids.